The T cell receptor (beta chain) described here comes from a study of T-cell memory formation after mild COVID-19. Via MiXCR, TCRdb re-called the 5' RACE reads, giving one row per CDR3 protein. The sample includes some 290,000 distinct CDR3 sequences, 15% to 20% of them seen just once. Notes on this clonotype: Its specificity is unknown.

This CDR3 region has 14 residues. V dropped 3 bases and J dropped 13 bases, with 21 bases sitting between them. Germline V lookup: CDR1 KGHSH, CDR2 LQKENI. The study, taken as a whole, reports: While clones contracting from day 15 to 85 were balanced between CD4 and CD8, later expanders leaned CD4+.

Specimen: PBMCs or a T cell subset sorted from them (not recorded which). The TCR originated in a man aged 18 to 29 who had mild COVID-19 (a few samples of this study predate the infection). Cell type and time point are not known. The chain carries TRBV18 and TRBJ1-2; tentative D call: TRBD1 (5 bases). CDR3 sequence reads: CASSPTLDTGVFTF. The CDR3 DNA reads TGTGCCAGCTCACCCACATTGGACACGGGGGTATTCACCTTC.